Described below is a single TCR beta chain sequence and its context. The CDR3 length is 15 residues. Germline V CDR1 and CDR2: SGHRS, YFSETQ. Trimming pared 2 bases from V and 2 bases from J, leaving 8 bases between. These data come from a study of cytomegalovirus exposure and HLA in healthy donors. Overall study: According to later analysis, the same platform produced the 90 to 150 validation and about 700 first-cohort repertoires.

Method: immunoSEQ multiplex PCR; TCRdb's copy keeps in-frame clones and lacks some. The table lists more than 80,000 clones, around 89% of them singletons. This receptor was identified in a woman in her late teens or twenties in good health and CMV-seropositive. Input material: PBMCs. The chain has TRBV5-1 and TRBJ2-6; the D gene is possibly TRBD1 (6 bases). The DNA of the CDR3 is TGCGCCAGCAGCTTAACAGGGACTGGGGCCAACGTCCTGACTTTC. This gives the protein CASSLTGTGANVLTF.